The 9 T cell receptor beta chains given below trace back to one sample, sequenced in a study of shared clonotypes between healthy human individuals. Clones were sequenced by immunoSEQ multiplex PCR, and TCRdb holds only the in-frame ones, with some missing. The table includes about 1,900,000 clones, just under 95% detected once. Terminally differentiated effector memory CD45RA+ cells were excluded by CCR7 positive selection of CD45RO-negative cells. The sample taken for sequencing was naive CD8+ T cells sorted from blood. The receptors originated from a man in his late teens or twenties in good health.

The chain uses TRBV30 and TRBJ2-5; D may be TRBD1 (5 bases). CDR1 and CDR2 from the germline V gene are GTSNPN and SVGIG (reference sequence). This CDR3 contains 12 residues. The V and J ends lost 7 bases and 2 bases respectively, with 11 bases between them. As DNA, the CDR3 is TGTGCCTCTTTAGGGGTACAAGAGACCCAGTACTTC. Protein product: CASLGVQETQYF.

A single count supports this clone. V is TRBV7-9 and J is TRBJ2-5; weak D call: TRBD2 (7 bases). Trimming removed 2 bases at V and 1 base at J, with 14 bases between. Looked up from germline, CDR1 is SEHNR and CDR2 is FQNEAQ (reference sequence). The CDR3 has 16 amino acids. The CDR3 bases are TGTGCCAGCAGCTTACGGGGGGCCTATTCCCAAGAGACCCAGTACTTC. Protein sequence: CASSLRGAYSQETQYF.

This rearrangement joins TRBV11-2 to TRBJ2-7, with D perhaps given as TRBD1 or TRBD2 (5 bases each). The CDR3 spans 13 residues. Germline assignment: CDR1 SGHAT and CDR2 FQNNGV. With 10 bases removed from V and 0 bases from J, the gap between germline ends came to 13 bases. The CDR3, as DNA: TGTGCCACCGCCGGGACGTCCTCCTACGAGCAGTACTTC. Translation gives CATAGTSSYEQYF.

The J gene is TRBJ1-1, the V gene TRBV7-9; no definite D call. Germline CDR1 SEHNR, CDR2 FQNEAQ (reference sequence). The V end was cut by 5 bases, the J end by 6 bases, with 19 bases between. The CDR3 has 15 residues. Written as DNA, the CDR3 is TGTGCCAGCAGCCTCGTGAAGACGGAGGTCCCTGAAGCTTTCTTT. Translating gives CASSLVKTEVPEAFF.

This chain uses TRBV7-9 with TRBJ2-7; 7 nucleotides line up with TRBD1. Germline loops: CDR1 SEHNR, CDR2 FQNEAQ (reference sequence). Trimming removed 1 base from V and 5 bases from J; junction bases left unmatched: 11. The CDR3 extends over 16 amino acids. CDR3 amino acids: CASSLGDSSVLDEQYF. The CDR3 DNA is TGTGCCAGCAGCTTAGGGGACAGTAGTGTCCTGGACGAGCAGTACTTC.

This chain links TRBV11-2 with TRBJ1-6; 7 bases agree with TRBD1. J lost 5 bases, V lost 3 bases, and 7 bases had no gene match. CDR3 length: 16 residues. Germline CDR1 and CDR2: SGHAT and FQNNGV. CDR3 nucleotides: TGTGCCAGCAGCTTGGATTCTACAGGGGATAATTCACCCCTCCACTTT. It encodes CASSLDSTGDNSPLHF.

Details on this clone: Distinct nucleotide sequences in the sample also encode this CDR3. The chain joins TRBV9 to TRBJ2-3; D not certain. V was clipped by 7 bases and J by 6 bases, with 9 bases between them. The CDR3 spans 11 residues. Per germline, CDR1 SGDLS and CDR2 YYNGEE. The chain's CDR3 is CASSPGDTQYF. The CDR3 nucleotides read TGTGCCAGCTCGCCTGGGGATACGCAGTATTTT. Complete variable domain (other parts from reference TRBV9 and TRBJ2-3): DSGVTQTPKHLITATGQRVTLRCSPRSGDLSVYWYQQSLDQGLQFLIQYYNGEERAKGNILERFSAQQFPDLHSELNLSSLELGDSALYFCASSPGDTQYFGPGTRLTVL.

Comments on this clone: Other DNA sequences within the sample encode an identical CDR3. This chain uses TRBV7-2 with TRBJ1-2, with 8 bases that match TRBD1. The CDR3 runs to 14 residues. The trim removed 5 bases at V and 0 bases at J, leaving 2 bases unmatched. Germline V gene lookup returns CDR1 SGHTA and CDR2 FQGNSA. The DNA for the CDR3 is TGTGCCAGCAGCGAGGACAGGGCTAACTATGGCTACACCTTC. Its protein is CASSEDRANYGYTF.

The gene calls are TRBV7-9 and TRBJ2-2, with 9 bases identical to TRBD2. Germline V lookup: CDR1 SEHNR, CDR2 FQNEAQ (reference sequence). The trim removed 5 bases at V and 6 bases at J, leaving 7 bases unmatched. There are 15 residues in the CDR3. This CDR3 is CASSPSGGFAGELFF. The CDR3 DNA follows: TGTGCCAGCAGCCCCAGCGGGGGGTTCGCCGGGGAGCTGTTTTTT.